This TCR beta chain was sequenced for a study of sequential checkpoint blockade in melanoma. The table came from immunoSEQ multiplex PCR; TCRdb's copy has only in-frame clones and leaves some out. The repertoire holds around 39,000 clones, with roughly 81% as singletons. Documented treatment: randomized to nivolumab then ipilimumab (arm A) or the reverse (arm B). DNA-damaging chemotherapy had not been given to any patient beforehand. Germline CDR1 SEHNR, CDR2 FQNEAQ (reference sequence). The CDR3 covers 15 residues. The V and J ends lost 2 bases and 3 bases respectively, with 14 bases between them. The chain links TRBV7-9 to TRBJ2-7, with a possible D match to TRBD1 (5 bases). Sample: CD8+ T cells sorted from blood (inferred from file names), taken from a patient given nivolumab and ipilimumab in sequence. This sequence originates from a human donor with melanoma. This CDR3 is CASSLQQAPGYEQYF. DNA of the CDR3: TGTGCCAGCAGCTTACAACAGGCGCCTGGCTACGAGCAGTACTTC.